This TCR beta chain comes out of a study of cytomegalovirus exposure and HLA in healthy donors. Study outcomes and limitations: The study flagged 150 to 200 TCR beta chains as cytomegalovirus-associated. A later analysis found first-cohort TCR clusters tended to co-occur in the 110 or so validation repertoires. There were some public TCRs occurring in many donors, but most TCR sequences were rare.

Germline V gene sequence: CDR1 SGHTA, CDR2 FQGNSA. The CDR3 is 16 amino acids. V gave up 4 bases and J gave up 0 bases; unmatched junction bases: 5. The donors were part of the validation cohort of 120 subjects. That cohort was separate from the first cohort, which comprised under 700 subjects. Comment on this clone: Antigen specificity is unknown.

Data came from immunoSEQ multiplex PCR; TCRdb stores just in-frame clones and leaves some out. This repertoire shows about 160,000 clones, about 85% found once; its top ten account for approximately 2.3%. What was sequenced was PBMCs. The chain has TRBV7-2 and TRBJ1-3, with TRBD1 matching 8 bases. The receptor was isolated from a young man in good health and CMV-seropositive. The CDR3, as DNA: TGTGCCAGCAGCTGGAAGACAGGGGCCTCTGGAAACACCATATATTTT. This codes for CASSWKTGASGNTIYF. The whole variable domain, filled in from reference TRBV7-2 and TRBJ1-3, reads GAGVSQSPSNKVTEKGKDVELRCDPISGHTALYWYRQSLGQGLEFLIYFQGNSAPDKSGLPSDRFSAERTGGSVSTLTIQRTQQEDSAVYLCASSWKTGASGNTIYFGEGSWLTVV.